The rows below give T cell receptor beta chains drawn from one sample of a study of shared clonotypes between healthy human individuals. Using immunoSEQ multiplex PCR, the repertoire was profiled, and TCRdb retains in-frame clones only, with some absent. This table has 2 million to 2.5 million clones, approximately 93% appearing once. Sequencing was performed on naive CD4+ T cells from PBMCs. These receptors came from a man between 18 and 29 years old in good health. Some clones in this sample may be carry-over from other donors' samples. Each CDR3 is given with its conserved first and last residue. The D gene is left open where the match is weak. Rows may omit the clone size; those that give it use once, few, many or a size class.

J gene: TRBJ2-1; D gene: NA; V gene: TRBV19; clone size: NA; CDR3 protein: CASSMVGKSSYNEQFF; CDR3 DNA: TGTGCCAGTAGTATGGTCGGTAAGAGCTCCTACAATGAGCAGTTCTTC
J gene: TRBJ2-3; D gene: TRBD2; V gene: TRBV28; clone size: NA; CDR3 protein: CASSSSGTRSYF; CDR3 DNA: TGTGCCAGCAGTTCCTCCGGGACTAGGTCATATTTT
J gene: TRBJ2-5; D gene: TRBD2; V gene: TRBV29-1; clone size: NA; CDR3 protein: CSVARKGWVAGGPETQYF; CDR3 DNA: TGCAGCGTTGCTAGGAAGGGGTGGGTAGCGGGAGGGCCGGAGACCCAGTACTTC
J gene: TRBJ1-3; D gene: NA; V gene: TRBV6-1; clone size: NA; CDR3 protein: CASSEVVQGDTIYF; CDR3 DNA: TGTGCCAGCAGTGAAGTAGTACAGGGCGACACCATATATTTT
J gene: TRBJ2-1; D gene: NA; V gene: TRBV11-2; clone size: once; CDR3 protein: CASSSIRLTNEQFF; CDR3 DNA: TGTGCCAGCAGCTCCATCAGGTTGACCAATGAGCAGTTCTTC
J gene: TRBJ2-1; D gene: TRBD1; V gene: TRBV25-1; clone size: NA; CDR3 protein: CASSDDSAGGNNEQFF; CDR3 DNA: TGTGCCAGCAGTGACGACTCGGCAGGGGGTAACAATGAGCAGTTCTTC
J gene: TRBJ2-1; D gene: NA; V gene: TRBV7-3; clone size: once; CDR3 protein: CASSHGTPNNEQFF; CDR3 DNA: TGTGCCAGCAGCCACGGGACTCCTAACAATGAGCAGTTCTTC
J gene: TRBJ1-2; D gene: NA; V gene: TRBV7-9; clone size: NA; CDR3 protein: CASSPRGDSTGGYTF; CDR3 DNA: TGTGCCAGCAGCCCCCGAGGAGACAGCACGGGTGGCTACACCTTC
J gene: TRBJ2-2; D gene: TRBD2; V gene: TRBV5-1; clone size: NA; CDR3 protein: CASSLAPGLADYTGELFF; CDR3 DNA: TGCGCCAGCAGCTTGGCTCCCGGACTAGCAGACTACACCGGGGAGCTGTTTTTT
J gene: TRBJ2-3; D gene: TRBD2; V gene: TRBV11-2; clone size: NA; CDR3 protein: CASSLDLATSGRLLF; CDR3 DNA: TGTGCCAGCAGCTTAGATCTGGCCACTAGCGGGAGACTCCTTTTT
J gene: TRBJ1-2; D gene: NA; V gene: TRBV6-5; clone size: NA; CDR3 protein: CASSLKSLSNYGYTF; CDR3 DNA: TGTGCCAGCAGCCTAAAAAGTCTTTCTAACTATGGCTACACCTTC
J gene: TRBJ1-1; D gene: TRBD1; V gene: TRBV2; clone size: NA; CDR3 protein: CASTITGTGFSEAFF; CDR3 DNA: TGTGCCAGCACGATCACCGGGACAGGGTTCTCTGAAGCTTTCTTT
J gene: TRBJ1-2; D gene: TRBD1; V gene: TRBV6-1; clone size: NA; CDR3 protein: CASSPPRGRRFGYTF; CDR3 DNA: TGTGCCAGCAGCCCACCCAGGGGGCGACGGTTTGGCTACACCTTC